Presented here are 29 T cell receptor beta chains from one specimen sequenced in a study of blood T cell repertoires in COVID-19. Measured with immunoSEQ multiplex PCR; TCRdb has only the in-frame clones, and not every one. The profile shows about 330,000 clones, about 90% of them singletons. The material sequenced was PBMCs or T cells enriched from blood (not recorded which). The source of these receptors is a man under 40 who had recovered from COVID-19.

V gene TRBV6-4 combines with J gene TRBJ2-3; no reliable D call. The V end lost 3 bases, the J end lost 0 bases, and 4 bases lay between the germline ends. Germline loops: CDR1 MRHNA, CDR2 SNTAGT. CDR3 length: 13 residues. The CDR3 DNA follows: TGTGCCAGCAGTGAATCTAGCACAGATACGCAGTATTTT. It codes for CASSESSTDTQYF.

The V and J genes are TRBV4-1 and TRBJ1-4, with 9 bases identical to TRBD1. The CDR3 totals 13 residues. V trimming: 3 bases; J trimming: 7 bases; junction bases outside the gene matches: 0. The germline V gene has CDR1 MGHRA and CDR2 YSYEKL. In nucleotides, the CDR3 is TGCGCCAGCAGCCAGACAGGGGGTGAAAAACTGTTTTTT. Residues: CASSQTGGEKLFF.

The chain uses TRBV2 and TRBJ2-5; 7 bases are a match to TRBD1. CDR1 and CDR2 (germline): SNHLY, FYNNEI. J was trimmed by 4 bases and V by 4 bases; bases with no gene match: 3. The CDR3 has 13 amino acids. CDR3 residues: CASSVNRGETQYF. For the CDR3, the DNA is TGTGCCAGCAGTGTTAACAGGGGAGAGACCCAGTACTTC.

The V gene is TRBV11-2, the J gene TRBJ2-1; D gene unclear. The germline CDR1 and CDR2 sequences are SGHAT and FQNNGV. This CDR3 is built from 17 residues. V dropped 5 bases and J dropped 4 bases, with 21 bases sitting between them. CDR3 protein: CASSKAVGSSYYNEQFF. In DNA, the CDR3 is TGTGCCAGCAGCAAGGCGGTAGGCTCATCTTATTACAATGAGCAGTTCTTC.

The V and J genes are TRBV19 and TRBJ2-2; no clear D gene. Trimming left V 5 bases short and J 3 bases short, with 10 bases between. This CDR3 is 14 amino acids long. CDR1 is LNHDA, CDR2 SQIVND, per germline (reference sequence). The CDR3 region has the DNA TGTGCCAGTAGTTCCCCTGCGGACACCGGGGAGCTGTTTTTT. Encoded protein: CASSSPADTGELFF. Full variable domain (outside the CDR3, taken from reference TRBV19 and TRBJ2-2): DGGITQSPKYLFRKEGQNVTLSCEQNLNHDAMYWYRQDPGQGLRLIYYSQIVNDFQKGDIAEGYSVSREKKESFPLTVTSAQKNPTAFYLCASSSPADTGELFFGEGSRLTVL.

This sequence joins TRBV5-4 and TRBJ2-7; TRBD2 is a possible D gene (7 bases). Trimming pared 4 bases from V and 7 bases from J, leaving 18 bases between. The CDR3 totals 14 residues. Germline lookup yields CDR1 SGHNT and CDR2 YYREEE (reference sequence). The CDR3 protein is CASSIRGGREEQYF. CDR3 nucleotides: TGTGCCAGCAGCATAAGGGGGGGTCGGGAAGAGCAGTACTTC.

The chain has TRBV11-2 and TRBJ1-5, with 9 bases lining up with TRBD1. Per the germline V gene, CDR1 is SGHAT and CDR2 is FQNNGV. With V trimmed by 2 bases and J by 3 bases, 2 bases remained unmatched. This CDR3 has 15 residues. CDR3 sequence (DNA): TGTGCCAGCAGCTTACGACAGGGGGACAATCAGCCCCAGCATTTT. It specifies CASSLRQGDNQPQHF. The complete variable domain, with remaining parts taken from reference TRBV11-2 and TRBJ1-5, reads EAGVAQSPRYKIIEKRQSVAFWCNPISGHATLYWYQQILGQGPKLLIQFQNNGVVDDSQLPKDRFSAERLKGVDSTLKIQPAKLEDSAVYLCASSLRQGDNQPQHFGDGTRLSIL.

The sample holds a few counts of this clone. The V call is TRBV19, the J call TRBJ2-7, with D tentatively TRBD1 (5 bases). The CDR3 is 13 residues long. Germline-derived CDR1 and CDR2 are LNHDA and SQIVND (reference sequence). V dropped 6 bases and J dropped 0 bases, with 9 bases sitting between them. The CDR3 DNA is TGTGCCAGTAGCACGACAGCCTCCTACGAGCAGTACTTC. This translates into CASSTTASYEQYF.

This clone was counted a single time. The chain links TRBV11-3 to TRBJ2-1; 9 bases map to TRBD1. This CDR3 comprises 12 residues. Germline V gives CDR1 SGHNT, CDR2 YENEEA. Germline trimming cut 5 bases from V and 14 bases from J; bases unmatched to any gene: 7. CDR3 protein: CASSPRTGAKFF. In nucleotides, the CDR3 is TGTGCCAGCAGCCCCCGGACAGGGGCTAAGTTCTTC.

The chain carries TRBV6-5 and TRBJ1-3; 7 nucleotides agree with TRBD1. The V gene end was trimmed by 4 bases and the J gene end by 0 bases; junction bases not matched to a gene: 6. The germline V gene encodes CDR1 MNHEY and CDR2 SVGAGI. The CDR3 has 16 amino acids. The CDR3 loop is CASSSTPGGSGNTIYF. CDR3 nucleotides: TGTGCCAGCAGTTCTACCCCAGGGGGCTCTGGAAACACCATATATTTT.

This clone was counted at least ten times. The V call is TRBV6-4, the J call TRBJ1-5; TRBD1 matches 7 bases. The germline V gene encodes CDR1 MRHNA and CDR2 SNTAGT. There are 14 residues in the CDR3. V shed 0 bases and J 9 bases; nucleotides not matched to a gene: 5. DNA for the CDR3: TGTGCCAGCAGTGACTCCGGACAGGTCGGGCCCCAGCATTTT. This gives the protein CASSDSGQVGPQHF.

The chain links TRBV6-5 to TRBJ1-6; 8 bases align to TRBD1. The germline V gene has CDR1 MNHEY and CDR2 SVGAGI. Losses at the gene ends were 5 bases for V and 6 bases for J; bases not matched to a gene: 6. This CDR3 has 15 amino acids. CDR3 amino acids: CASSTGQGGNSPLHF. CDR3 nucleotides: TGTGCCAGCAGTACCGGACAGGGCGGTAATTCACCCCTCCACTTT.

The chain is built from TRBV5-1 and TRBJ2-7; 12 nucleotides line up with TRBD2. Unmatched junction bases numbered 5, after V lost 6 bases and J lost 4 bases. Germline-derived CDR1 and CDR2 are SGHRS and YFSETQ. This CDR3 comprises 14 residues. The CDR3 here is CASKPLAGGYEQYF. The CDR3 bases are TGCGCCAGCAAGCCGCTAGCGGGGGGGTACGAGCAGTACTTC.

The chain links TRBV7-2 to TRBJ2-1; 8 bases align to TRBD2. Germline V gives CDR1 SGHTA, CDR2 FQGNSA. The CDR3 spans 15 residues. With 0 bases clipped from V and 4 bases from J, the junction kept 2 bases outside the gene matches. CDR3 coding DNA: TGTGCCAGCAGCTTAGCGGGACTAGGTTACAATGAGCAGTTCTTC. Translating gives CASSLAGLGYNEQFF.

The chain employs TRBV15 and TRBJ1-6; 9 bases map to TRBD1. The V segment lost 6 bases and the J segment 2 bases; nucleotides outside the gene matches: 11. CDR1 and CDR2 from the germline V gene are LNHNV and YYDKDF (reference sequence). The CDR3 consists of 18 residues. The CDR3 sequence is CATRTMGQGGPYNSPLHF. The CDR3 DNA is TGTGCCACCAGGACTATGGGACAGGGTGGGCCCTATAATTCACCCCTCCACTTT. Complete variable domain (other parts from reference TRBV15 and TRBJ1-6): DAMVIQNPRYQVTQFGKPVTLSCSQTLNHNVMYWYQQKSSQAPKLLFHYYDKDFNNEADTPDNFQSRRPNTSFCFLDIRSPGLGDTAMYLCATRTMGQGGPYNSPLHFGNGTRLTVT.

CDR3 sequence: CSVDKRGDSEQFF. CDR3 nucleotide sequence: TGCAGCGTTGACAAGCGGGGGGATTCTGAGCAGTTCTTC. The V and J genes are TRBV29-1 and TRBJ2-1, with 9 bases matching TRBD2. CDR1 SQVTM and CDR2 ANQGSEA come from the germline V gene. The CDR3 sequence is 13 residues long. J was trimmed by 9 bases and V by 3 bases; bases with no gene match: 6.

The chain has TRBV29-1 and TRBJ1-2, with D tentatively TRBD1 (6 bases). The V end was cut by 4 bases, the J end by 8 bases, with 17 bases between. The CDR3 has 13 residues. The germline V gene has CDR1 SQVTM and CDR2 ANQGSEA. Written as DNA, the CDR3 is TGCAGCGTTGGGGGTGAGGGGGAGAGAGGCTACACCTTC. As protein: CSVGGEGERGYTF.

A single count supports this clone. The V gene is TRBV6-5, the J gene TRBJ1-2; no firm D call. CDR1 is MNHEY, CDR2 SVGAGI, per germline. The CDR3 length is 15 residues. V shed 0 bases and J shed 2 bases, with 10 bases lying between them. The CDR3 reads CASSYSEGLNYGYTF. CDR3 nucleotides: TGTGCCAGCAGTTACTCCGAAGGACTAAACTATGGCTACACCTTC.

The chain carries TRBV11-2 and TRBJ2-7; D is possibly TRBD2 (6 bases). This CDR3 is 16 amino acids long. Per the germline V gene, CDR1 is SGHAT and CDR2 is FQNNGV. With 1 base removed from V and 3 bases from J, the gap between germline ends came to 16 bases. CDR3 bases: TGTGCCAGCAGCTTAGGCCCTAGCGTTCTTGGCTACGAGCAGTACTTC. Its translation is CASSLGPSVLGYEQYF.

Only one count was recorded for this clone. V and J are TRBV2 and TRBJ2-3, with D perhaps TRBD1 (7 bases). CDR3 size: 17 residues. In germline, CDR1 is SNHLY, CDR2 FYNNEI. V was cut by 10 bases and J by 3 bases, with 26 bases left in between. The CDR3 sequence: CATILRRVGGATDTQYF. CDR3 nucleotide sequence: TGTGCCACCATCCTTCGGAGGGTAGGGGGCGCGACAGATACGCAGTATTTT.

V and J are TRBV15 and TRBJ2-7, with 8 nucleotides matching TRBD2. The CDR3 has 15 amino acids. Germline values: CDR1 LNHNV, CDR2 YYDKDF (reference sequence). V was clipped by 5 bases and J by 1 base; unmatched bases: 7. CDR3 loop: CATSPGTSSSYEQYF. In DNA form, the CDR3 reads TGTGCCACCAGCCCCGGGACTAGTAGTTCCTACGAGCAGTACTTC.

The genes are TRBV6-5 and TRBJ1-4; D is undetermined. In germline, CDR1 is MNHEY, CDR2 SVGAGI. The CDR3 has 11 residues. V shed 6 bases and J shed 7 bases, with 6 bases lying between them. The CDR3 DNA reads TGTGCCAGCAGCAGAAGTGAAAAACTGTTTTTT. This codes for CASSRSEKLFF.

The chain employs TRBV27 and TRBJ2-5; 7 bases map to TRBD2. V lost 2 bases, J lost 2 bases, and 8 bases stayed unmatched. CDR1 and CDR2 from the germline V gene are MNHEY and SMNVEV (reference sequence). The CDR3 runs to 16 residues. The CDR3 nucleotides read TGTGCCAGCAGTTTAGGGGGGGGATCTCTTCAAGAGACCCAGTACTTC. It specifies CASSLGGGSLQETQYF.

J is TRBJ2-7 and V is TRBV4-1, with 7 positions matching TRBD1. After removal of 4 bases from V and 4 bases from J, the junction contained 13 bases not matched to a gene. CDR1 MGHRA and CDR2 YSYEKL come from the germline V gene. This CDR3 contains 16 residues. CDR3 amino acids: CASSLARTGLLYEQYF. The DNA of the CDR3 is TGCGCCAGCAGCCTGGCCCGGACAGGCCTCCTGTACGAGCAGTACTTC.

The rearrangement uses TRBV10-1 and TRBJ2-1; D is unclear. The germline gives CDR1 WNHNN, CDR2 SYGVQD (reference sequence). The V end was cut by 4 bases, the J end by 3 bases, with 16 bases between. The CDR3 sequence is 16 residues long. In DNA form, the CDR3 reads TGCGCCAGCAGTGGGCCGGGTGGATACCGCTACAATGAGCAGTTCTTC. Translation gives CASSGPGGYRYNEQFF.

The chain joins TRBV10-3 to TRBJ1-1; unclear D gene. The ends were cut back, 2 bases at V and 0 bases at J, with 10 bases in the middle. This CDR3 is 15 amino acids long. Germline assignment: CDR1 ENHRY and CDR2 SYGVKD. This CDR3 is CAISEPGVMNTEAFF. CDR3 coding DNA: TGTGCCATCAGTGAGCCCGGGGTCATGAACACTGAAGCTTTCTTT.

V and J are TRBV19 and TRBJ1-2; D not certain. The germline CDR1 and CDR2 sequences are LNHDA and SQIVND (reference sequence). This CDR3 contains 14 residues. Trimming stripped 3 bases from V and 4 bases from J, with 12 bases between. The CDR3, as DNA: TGTGCCAGTAGTATGTACAATGAGGGCTATGGCTACACCTTC. It is translated as CASSMYNEGYGYTF.

The rearrangement links TRBV25-1 to TRBJ1-4; unclear D gene. The CDR3 has 14 amino acids. Germline CDR1 MGHDK, CDR2 SYGVNS. V lost 2 bases, J lost 4 bases, and 8 bases lay in between. In nucleotides, the CDR3 is TGTGCCAGCAGTGAAGGGCAGAATAATGAAAAACTGTTTTTT. Translation: CASSEGQNNEKLFF.

As DNA, the CDR3 is TGCGCCAGCAGCTTGGCCGAGGGACAGGGGAGGTACGAGCAGTACTTC. Its protein is CASSLAEGQGRYEQYF. V usage is TRBV5-1 and J usage is TRBJ2-7, with 10 bases aligning to TRBD1. Germline values: CDR1 SGHRS, CDR2 YFSETQ. CDR3 size: 16 residues. V was clipped by 0 bases and J by 4 bases; unmatched bases: 7.